The rows below give T cell receptor beta chains drawn from one sample of a study of T cells in tumors and immune-related adverse events. Some clones are missing from TCRdb's copy, which holds only in-frame ones; the method was immunoSEQ multiplex PCR. In the table there are some 11,000 clones, roughly 90% of which are singletons. The sample in question was lymph node tissue, obtained from a patient treated with anti-PD-1 therapy. These receptors were collected from a female donor with metastatic renal cell carcinoma. CDR3s include the opening cysteine and the closing phenylalanine or tryptophan.

CDR3 protein,V gene,J gene
CASSSSGRNRLQFF,TRBV11-3,TRBJ2-1
CASSELRTGEETQYF,TRBV10-1,TRBJ2-5
CASSFTGNTEAFF,TRBV19,TRBJ1-1
CATPEKGWGPNQPQHF,TRBV6-4,TRBJ1-5
CASSLGSSIETQYF,TRBV5-4,TRBJ2-5
CASSPSAGNTIYF,TRBV7-9,TRBJ1-3
CASSYGLAGQDTQYF,TRBV5-1,TRBJ2-3
CASSEAGQGESYEQYF,TRBV2,TRBJ2-7
CASSGQLLTSSYNSPLHF,TRBV2,TRBJ1-6
CASSSPRGAQYF,TRBV7-7,TRBJ2-5
CASTEGRGSYGYTF,TRBV19,TRBJ1-2
CASSRQTDGDTQYF,TRBV18,TRBJ2-3
CAWSVQFESGYTF,TRBV30,TRBJ1-2
CASSISLAGGFEQYF,TRBV19,TRBJ2-7
CASSGGGHGYTF,TRBV7-8,TRBJ1-2
CATSRDRTSGGAHETQYF,TRBV15,TRBJ2-5
CASSYSNTEAFF,TRBV4-2,TRBJ1-1
CASRLMQGADYGYTF,TRBV6-1,TRBJ1-2
CSTGQGMSTDTQYF,TRBV29-1,TRBJ2-3
CASSLTTSGANVLTF,TRBV4-3,TRBJ2-6
CASSSTSGRGWYEQYF,TRBV7-2,TRBJ2-7
CASSSPGTGPGYTF,TRBV19,TRBJ1-2
CASSLAAGADTQYF,TRBV7-2,TRBJ2-3
CASSQDRAVGATQYF,TRBV4-2,TRBJ2-3
CASSELDRTFYGYTF,TRBV6-1,TRBJ1-2
CASTSEVTYNEQFF,TRBV19,TRBJ2-1
CASSPGLAGMQYEQYF,TRBV7-9,TRBJ2-7
CASNPAGSNEQYF,TRBV2,TRBJ2-7
CSAGRGSEAFF,TRBV20-1,TRBJ1-1
CASSSGALPYGYTF,TRBV7-8,TRBJ1-2
CASSELPGLGGYTF,TRBV2,TRBJ1-2
CASSSGPLGTEAFF,TRBV6-6,TRBJ1-1
CASSYSLREYTQYF,TRBV6-6,TRBJ2-3
CASSLEATSGDTQYF,TRBV5-1,TRBJ2-3
CASSSGLTGISYEQYF,TRBV5-1,TRBJ2-7
CASSGVAYEQYF,TRBV28,TRBJ2-7
CVSSPTSGQTQYF,TRBV19,TRBJ2-5
CSVEVLSGRELFF,TRBV29-1,TRBJ1-4
CASTRSNYGYTF,TRBV19,TRBJ1-2
CASSLQTGTGGSYEQYF,TRBV4-1,TRBJ2-7
CASSVGPRFRGEGTEAFF,TRBV9,TRBJ1-1
CASSVIRGPEKLFF,TRBV2,TRBJ1-4
CASSLERQAYSYEQYF,TRBV5-1,TRBJ2-7
CASSFRQGRSYEQYF,TRBV19,TRBJ2-7
CSVADRGAYEQYF,TRBV29-1,TRBJ2-7
CASSLGGTTQETQYF,TRBV7-9,TRBJ2-5
CASSPRGLAGEVSEQFF,TRBV6-4,TRBJ2-1
CASSIGTGKGYNEQFF,TRBV7-9,TRBJ2-1
CASGSGRVSEQFF,TRBV6-1,TRBJ2-1
CASSTRTRISPKTYEQYF,TRBV19,TRBJ2-7
CASSSTSVEAFF,TRBV4-1,TRBJ1-1
CASSLLRDRGSVDTQYF,TRBV27,TRBJ2-3
CASSLNNGNEQFF,TRBV28,TRBJ2-1
CASSFIGSQTYEQYF,TRBV27,TRBJ2-7
CASSFRALNTGELFF,TRBV5-1,TRBJ2-2
CANRGAGGYTF,TRBV30,TRBJ1-2
CATSRHSGGNTDTQYF,TRBV15,TRBJ2-3
CASSFGLAGKETQYF,TRBV7-2,TRBJ2-5
CASSANRGSVYGYTF,TRBV19,TRBJ1-2
CASSLTGVAEKLFF,TRBV5-6,TRBJ1-4